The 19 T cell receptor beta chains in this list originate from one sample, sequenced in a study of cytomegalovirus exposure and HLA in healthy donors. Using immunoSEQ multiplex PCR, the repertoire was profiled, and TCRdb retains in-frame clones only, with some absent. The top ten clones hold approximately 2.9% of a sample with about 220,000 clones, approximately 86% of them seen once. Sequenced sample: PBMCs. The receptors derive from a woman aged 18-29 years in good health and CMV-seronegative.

The CDR3 spells CASSKGTPNYGYTF. CDR3 coding DNA: TGTGCCAGCAGCAAAGGGACACCTAACTATGGCTACACCTTC. The chain combines TRBV7-4 with TRBJ1-2, with a tentative D call TRBD1 (6 bases). The germline gives CDR1 SGHVT, CDR2 SQSDAQ. This CDR3 spans 14 amino acids. The V and J ends lost 5 bases and 0 bases respectively, with 10 bases between them.

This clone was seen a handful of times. CDR3 sequence reads: CASSPSGSGNEQFF. The CDR3 DNA sequence: TGTGCCAGCAGCCCTAGCGGGAGCGGCAATGAGCAGTTCTTC. The genes are TRBV27 and TRBJ2-1; 10 nucleotides agree with TRBD2. Trimming removed 6 bases from V and 6 bases from J; junction bases left unmatched: 5. Germline CDR1 and CDR2: MNHEY and SMNVEV (reference sequence). CDR3 length: 14 residues.

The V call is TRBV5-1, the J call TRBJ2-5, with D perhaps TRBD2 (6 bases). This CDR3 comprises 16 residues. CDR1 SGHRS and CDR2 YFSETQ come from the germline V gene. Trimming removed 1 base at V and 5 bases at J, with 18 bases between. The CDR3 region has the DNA TGCGCCAGCAGCTTGCCCCACCCCGGCAGCGGGGAGACCCAGTACTTC. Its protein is CASSLPHPGSGETQYF.

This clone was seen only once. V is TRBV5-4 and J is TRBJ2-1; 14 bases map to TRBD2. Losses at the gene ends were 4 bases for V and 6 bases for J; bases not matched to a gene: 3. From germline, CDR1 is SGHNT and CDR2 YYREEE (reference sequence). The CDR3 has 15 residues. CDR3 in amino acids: CASSQTSGRANEQFF. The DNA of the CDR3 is TGTGCCAGCAGCCAGACTAGCGGGAGGGCCAATGAGCAGTTCTTC. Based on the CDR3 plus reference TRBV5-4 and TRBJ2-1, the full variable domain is ETGVTQSPTHLIKTRGQQVTLRCSSQSGHNTVSWYQQALGQGPQFIFQYYREEENGRGNFPPRFSGLQFPNYSSELNVNALELDDSALYLCASSQTSGRANEQFFGPGTRLTVL.

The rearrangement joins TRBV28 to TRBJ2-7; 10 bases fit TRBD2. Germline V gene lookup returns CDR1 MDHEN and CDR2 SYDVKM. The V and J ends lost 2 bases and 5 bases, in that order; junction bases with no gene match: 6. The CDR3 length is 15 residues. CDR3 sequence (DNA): TGTGCCAGCAGTTTAATAGCGGGAGGACTAAACGAGCAGTACTTC. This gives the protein CASSLIAGGLNEQYF.

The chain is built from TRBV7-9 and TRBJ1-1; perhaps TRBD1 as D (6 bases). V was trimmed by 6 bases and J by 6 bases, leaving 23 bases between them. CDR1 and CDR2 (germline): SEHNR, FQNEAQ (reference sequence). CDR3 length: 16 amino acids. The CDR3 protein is CASRGGAGSLFSEAFF. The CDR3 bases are TGTGCCAGCAGGGGGGGGGCAGGGTCCCTCTTCTCTGAAGCTTTCTTT.

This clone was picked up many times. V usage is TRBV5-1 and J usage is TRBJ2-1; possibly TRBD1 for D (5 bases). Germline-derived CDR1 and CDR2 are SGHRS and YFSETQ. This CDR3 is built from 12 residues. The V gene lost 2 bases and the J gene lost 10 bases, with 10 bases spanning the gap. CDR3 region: CASSFPKGEQFF. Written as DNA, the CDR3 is TGCGCCAGCAGCTTCCCCAAGGGGGAGCAGTTCTTC.

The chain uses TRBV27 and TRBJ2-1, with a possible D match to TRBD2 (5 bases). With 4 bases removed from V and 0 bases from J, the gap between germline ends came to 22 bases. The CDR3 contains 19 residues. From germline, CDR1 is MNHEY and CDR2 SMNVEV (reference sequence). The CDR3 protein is CASSSSRGIAMSSYNEQFF. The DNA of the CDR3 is TGTGCCAGCAGTTCAAGCAGAGGGATAGCGATGAGCTCCTACAATGAGCAGTTCTTC.

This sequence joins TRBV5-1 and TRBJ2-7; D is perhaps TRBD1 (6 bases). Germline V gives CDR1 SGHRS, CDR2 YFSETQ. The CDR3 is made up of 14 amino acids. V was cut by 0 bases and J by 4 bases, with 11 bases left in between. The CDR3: CASSLADRLYEQYF. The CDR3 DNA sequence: TGCGCCAGCAGCTTGGCAGACAGGCTATACGAGCAGTACTTC.

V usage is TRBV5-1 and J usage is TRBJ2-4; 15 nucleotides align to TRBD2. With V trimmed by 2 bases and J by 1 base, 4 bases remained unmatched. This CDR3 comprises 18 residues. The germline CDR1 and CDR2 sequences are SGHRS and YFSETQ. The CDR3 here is CASSLGLAGGPAKNIQYF. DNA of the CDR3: TGCGCCAGCAGCTTAGGACTAGCGGGAGGGCCGGCCAAAAACATTCAGTACTTC.

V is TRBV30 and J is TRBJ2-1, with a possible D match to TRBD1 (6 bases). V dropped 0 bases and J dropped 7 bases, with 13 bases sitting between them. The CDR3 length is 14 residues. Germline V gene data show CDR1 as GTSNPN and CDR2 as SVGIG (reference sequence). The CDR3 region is CAWSVRKGGNEQFF. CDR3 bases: TGTGCCTGGAGTGTGCGTAAAGGGGGAAATGAGCAGTTCTTC.

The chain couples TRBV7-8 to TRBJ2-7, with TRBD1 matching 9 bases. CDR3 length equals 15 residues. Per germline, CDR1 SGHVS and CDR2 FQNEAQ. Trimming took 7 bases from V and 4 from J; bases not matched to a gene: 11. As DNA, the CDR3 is TGTGCCAGCACCCCTTTAAGACAGGGGGTGTACGAGCAGTACTTC. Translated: CASTPLRQGVYEQYF.

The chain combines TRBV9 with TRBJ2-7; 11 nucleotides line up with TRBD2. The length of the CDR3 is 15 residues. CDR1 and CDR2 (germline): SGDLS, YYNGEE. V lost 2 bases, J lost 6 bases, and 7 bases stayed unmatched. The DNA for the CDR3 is TGTGCCAGCAGCGTTACTAGCGGGAGACGGGGCGAGCAGTACTTC. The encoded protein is CASSVTSGRRGEQYF.

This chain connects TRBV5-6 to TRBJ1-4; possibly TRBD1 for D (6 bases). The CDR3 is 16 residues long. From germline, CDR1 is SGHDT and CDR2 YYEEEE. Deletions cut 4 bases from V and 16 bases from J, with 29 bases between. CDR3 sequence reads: CASSRVGPTGQYFPFF. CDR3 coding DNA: TGTGCCAGCAGCCGTGTTGGCCCGACAGGCCAATACTTTCCGTTTTTT.

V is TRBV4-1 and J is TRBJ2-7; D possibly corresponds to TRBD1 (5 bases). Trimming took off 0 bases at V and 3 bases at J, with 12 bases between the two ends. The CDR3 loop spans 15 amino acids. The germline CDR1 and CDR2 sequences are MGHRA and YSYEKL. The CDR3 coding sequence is TGCGCCAGCAGCCAAGATGCAGGGAATTTCTACGAGCAGTACTTC. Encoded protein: CASSQDAGNFYEQYF.

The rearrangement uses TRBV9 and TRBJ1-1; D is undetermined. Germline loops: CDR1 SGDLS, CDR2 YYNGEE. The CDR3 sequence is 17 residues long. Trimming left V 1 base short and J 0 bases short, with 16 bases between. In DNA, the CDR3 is TGTGCCAGCAGCGTAAACCCCGGGAGTAGAATGAACACTGAAGCTTTCTTT. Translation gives CASSVNPGSRMNTEAFF.

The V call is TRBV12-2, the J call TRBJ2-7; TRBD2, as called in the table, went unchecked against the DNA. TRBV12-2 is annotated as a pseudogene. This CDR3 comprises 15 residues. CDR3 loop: CASRLRTSGRYEQYF. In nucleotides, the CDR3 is TGTGCAAGTCGCCTCAGGACTAGCGGGAGATACGAGCAGTACTTC.

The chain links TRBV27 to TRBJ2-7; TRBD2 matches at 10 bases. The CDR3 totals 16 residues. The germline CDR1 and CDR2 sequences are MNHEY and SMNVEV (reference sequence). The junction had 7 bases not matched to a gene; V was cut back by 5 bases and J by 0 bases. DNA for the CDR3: TGTGCCAGCAGTGCAGGACTAGCGGATATCTCCTACGAGCAGTACTTC. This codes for CASSAGLADISYEQYF.

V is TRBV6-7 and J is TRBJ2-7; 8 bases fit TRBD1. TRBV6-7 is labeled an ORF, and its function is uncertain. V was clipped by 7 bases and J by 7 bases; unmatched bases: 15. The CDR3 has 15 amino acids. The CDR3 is CASTPGRGQRKEQYF. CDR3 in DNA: TGTGCCAGCACCCCCGGCAGGGGGCAACGTAAGGAGCAGTACTTC.